Listed below are T cell receptor beta chains from one sample, sequenced in a study of blood T cell repertoires in COVID-19. Repertoires were generated with immunoSEQ multiplex PCR, while TCRdb's copy carries only in-frame clones and drops some. The data contain some 410,000 clones, 70% to 90% of them singletons. The material sequenced was PBMCs or T cells enriched from blood (not recorded which). The receptors were sampled from a woman in her 30s with acute COVID-19. Each CDR3 is given with its conserved first and last residue. Each record gives: CDR3 protein, CDR3 DNA, clone size, J gene, V gene, D gene, CDR3 length. A D gene is named only where the DNA matches it firmly. The size field is filled for only some rows; it gives once, few, many or a size class.

CDR3aa: CASSLGIVRGAYEQYF
CDR3nt: TGTGCCAGCAGCTTGGGAATCGTCAGGGGTGCTTACGAGCAGTACTTC
abundance: .
j_gene: TRBJ2-7
v_gene: TRBV5-5
d_gene: .
len: 16

CDR3aa: CATSVGTGALWSSYEQYF
CDR3nt: TGTGCCACGTCAGTCGGGACAGGGGCCTTGTGGAGCTCCTACGAGCAGTACTTC
abundance: .
j_gene: TRBJ2-7
v_gene: TRBV19
d_gene: TRBD1
len: 18

CDR3aa: CSVRGRNYGYTF
CDR3nt: TGCAGCGTACGTGGGAGGAACTATGGCTACACCTTC
abundance: .
j_gene: TRBJ1-2
v_gene: TRBV29-1
d_gene: .
len: 12

CDR3aa: CSVEVQQGNEQYF
CDR3nt: TGCAGCGTTGAAGTTCAACAGGGAAACGAGCAGTACTTC
abundance: .
j_gene: TRBJ2-7
v_gene: TRBV29-1
d_gene: .
len: 13

CDR3aa: CASSVSFTNTGELFF
CDR3nt: TGTGCCAGCAGTGTCTCCTTTACTAACACCGGGGAGCTGTTTTTT
abundance: .
j_gene: TRBJ2-2
v_gene: TRBV2
d_gene: .
len: 15

CDR3aa: CASSLVAGTDRSYEQYF
CDR3nt: TGTGCCAGCAGCTTAGTTGCGGGGACGGACAGGTCCTACGAGCAGTACTTC
abundance: .
j_gene: TRBJ2-7
v_gene: TRBV7-9
d_gene: .
len: 17

CDR3aa: CASSSRTSRLNTGELFF
CDR3nt: TGTGCCAGCAGCTCCCGGACTAGCAGATTGAACACCGGGGAGCTGTTTTTT
abundance: few
j_gene: TRBJ2-2
v_gene: TRBV3-1/TRBV3-2
d_gene: TRBD2
len: 17

CDR3aa: CATSRDWGGGGASEQFF
CDR3nt: TGTGCCACCAGCAGAGACTGGGGAGGCGGGGGGGCCTCTGAGCAGTTCTTC
abundance: .
j_gene: TRBJ2-1
v_gene: TRBV15
d_gene: TRBD2
len: 17

CDR3aa: CASSEEGVRLGNTIYF
CDR3nt: TGTGCCAGCAGTGAAGAGGGAGTGAGGCTTGGAAACACCATATATTTT
abundance: .
j_gene: TRBJ1-3
v_gene: TRBV6-1
d_gene: .
len: 16

CDR3aa: CASGLSRVERAGELFF
CDR3nt: TGTGCTAGTGGCCTCTCCAGGGTGGAGCGGGCCGGGGAGCTGTTTTTT
abundance: .
j_gene: TRBJ2-2
v_gene: TRBV12-5
d_gene: .
len: 16

CDR3aa: CASSLGRLEQFF
CDR3nt: TGCGCCAGCAGCTTGGGGAGGCTGGAGCAGTTCTTC
abundance: .
j_gene: TRBJ2-1
v_gene: TRBV5-1
d_gene: .
len: 12

CDR3aa: CASSEDSSSYNEQFF
CDR3nt: TGCGCCAGCAGTGAGGACAGCAGCTCCTACAATGAGCAGTTCTTC
abundance: .
j_gene: TRBJ2-1
v_gene: TRBV10-2
d_gene: .
len: 15

CDR3aa: CASSPGTVSTYEQYF
CDR3nt: TGTGCCAGCTCACCAGGTACGGTTTCAACCTACGAGCAGTACTTC
abundance: .
j_gene: TRBJ2-7
v_gene: TRBV18
d_gene: .
len: 15

CDR3aa: CASSQVSGDNEQFF
CDR3nt: TGTGCCAGCAGCCAAGTCTCGGGGGACAATGAGCAGTTCTTC
abundance: once
j_gene: TRBJ2-1
v_gene: TRBV4-2
d_gene: .
len: 14

CDR3aa: CAWKAGARTEAFF
CDR3nt: TGTGCCTGGAAGGCAGGGGCTCGGACTGAAGCTTTCTTT
abundance: .
j_gene: TRBJ1-1
v_gene: TRBV30
d_gene: .
len: 13

CDR3aa: CASSSGGGPSTDTQYF
CDR3nt: TGTGCCAGCAGCTCCGGGGGGGGACCTAGCACAGATACGCAGTATTTT
abundance: .
j_gene: TRBJ2-3
v_gene: TRBV3-1/TRBV3-2
d_gene: TRBD2
len: 16

CDR3aa: CASSSRGGPNTGELFF
CDR3nt: TGTGCCAGCAGTTCGCGGGGGGGCCCGAACACCGGGGAGCTGTTTTTT
abundance: .
j_gene: TRBJ2-2
v_gene: TRBV11-2
d_gene: TRBD2
len: 16

CDR3aa: CASSLSGGELATEAFF
CDR3nt: TGTGCCAGCAGCCTATCAGGGGGAGAATTGGCCACTGAAGCTTTCTTT
abundance: .
j_gene: TRBJ1-1
v_gene: TRBV7-9
d_gene: TRBD1
len: 16

CDR3aa: CASSDRDPRGTGELFF
CDR3nt: TGTGCCAGCAGTGATCGAGACCCAAGAGGCACCGGGGAGCTGTTTTTT
abundance: .
j_gene: TRBJ2-2
v_gene: TRBV2
d_gene: .
len: 16

CDR3aa: CASSPGQEDGYTF
CDR3nt: TGTGCCAGCTCACCCGGGCAGGAGGATGGCTACACCTTC
abundance: .
j_gene: TRBJ1-2
v_gene: TRBV18
d_gene: .
len: 13

CDR3aa: CASSLVHSGNTIYF
CDR3nt: TGTGCCAGCAGCTTGGTCCACTCTGGAAACACCATATATTTT
abundance: .
j_gene: TRBJ1-3
v_gene: TRBV5-5
d_gene: .
len: 14

CDR3aa: CASSKQEARASGGASGSEQFF
CDR3nt: TGTGCCAGCAGCAAACAGGAGGCGCGGGCTAGCGGGGGGGCAAGCGGGAGTGAGCAGTTCTTC
abundance: .
j_gene: TRBJ2-1
v_gene: TRBV21-1
d_gene: .
len: 21

CDR3aa: CASSHTSGGASAKNIQYF
CDR3nt: TGTGCCAGCAGCCATACTAGCGGGGGGGCATCGGCCAAAAACATTCAGTACTTC
abundance: .
j_gene: TRBJ2-4
v_gene: TRBV3-1/TRBV3-2
d_gene: TRBD2
len: 18

CDR3aa: CASSLTGGRVNYGYTF
CDR3nt: TGTGCCAGCAGCTTAACAGGGGGCCGAGTTAACTATGGCTACACCTTC
abundance: .
j_gene: TRBJ1-2
v_gene: TRBV11-2
d_gene: TRBD1
len: 16

CDR3aa: CATSAGGNEKLFF
CDR3nt: TGTGCCACCAGTGCAGGGGGCAATGAAAAACTGTTTTTT
abundance: .
j_gene: TRBJ1-4
v_gene: TRBV24-1
d_gene: TRBD1
len: 13

CDR3aa: CASSPVEDRARGGPLYEQYF
CDR3nt: TGTGCCAGCAGCCCTGTCGAGGACAGGGCCCGTGGTGGTCCTCTCTACGAGCAGTACTTC
abundance: once
j_gene: TRBJ2-7
v_gene: TRBV3-1/TRBV3-2
d_gene: TRBD1
len: 20

CDR3aa: CATSDQRTGGNYGYTF
CDR3nt: TGTGCCACCAGTGATCAACGGACAGGGGGCAACTATGGCTACACCTTC
abundance: once
j_gene: TRBJ1-2
v_gene: TRBV24-1
d_gene: TRBD1
len: 16

CDR3aa: CASSADRDHNQPQHF
CDR3nt: TGTGCCAGCTCAGCGGACAGGGATCACAATCAGCCCCAGCATTTT
abundance: .
j_gene: TRBJ1-5
v_gene: TRBV18
d_gene: TRBD1
len: 15

CDR3aa: CASSEVGSSGANVLTF
CDR3nt: TGTGCCAGCAGTGAAGTGGGGAGTTCTGGGGCCAACGTCCTGACTTTC
abundance: .
j_gene: TRBJ2-6
v_gene: TRBV6-1
d_gene: .
len: 16

CDR3aa: CASGVQGARNQPQHF
CDR3nt: TGTGCCAGCGGGGTACAGGGGGCGCGCAATCAGCCCCAGCATTTT
abundance: .
j_gene: TRBJ1-5
v_gene: TRBV2
d_gene: TRBD1
len: 15

CDR3aa: CASSEPRGFAYEQYF
CDR3nt: TGTGCCAGCAGTGAACCCAGGGGTTTCGCCTACGAGCAGTACTTC
abundance: once
j_gene: TRBJ2-7
v_gene: TRBV25-1
d_gene: .
len: 15

CDR3aa: CASTPDSSRNEQFF
CDR3nt: TGTGCCAGCACCCCGGACTCCTCGCGCAATGAGCAGTTCTTC
abundance: .
j_gene: TRBJ2-1
v_gene: TRBV7-8
d_gene: .
len: 14

CDR3aa: CASRVAGGPNEQYF
CDR3nt: TGTGCCAGCCGGGTGGCGGGGGGGCCGAACGAGCAGTACTTC
abundance: .
j_gene: TRBJ2-7
v_gene: TRBV2
d_gene: TRBD2
len: 14

CDR3aa: CASSSSGGARETFF
CDR3nt: TGCGCCAGCAGCTCAAGCGGGGGCGCGAGGGAAACTTTCTTT
abundance: .
j_gene: TRBJ1-1
v_gene: TRBV5-1
d_gene: .
len: 14

CDR3aa: CASSYPTGAAYEQYF
CDR3nt: TGTGCCAGCAGTTACCCGACAGGGGCCGCCTACGAGCAGTACTTC
abundance: .
j_gene: TRBJ2-7
v_gene: TRBV6-2/TRBV6-3
d_gene: TRBD1
len: 15

CDR3aa: CAWSVLRTSRYEQYF
CDR3nt: TGTGCCTGGAGTGTACTCCGGACTAGCCGGTACGAGCAGTACTTC
abundance: .
j_gene: TRBJ2-7
v_gene: TRBV30
d_gene: TRBD2
len: 15

CDR3aa: CSVDRGRIYGYTF
CDR3nt: TGCAGCGTTGACAGGGGAAGAATCTATGGCTACACCTTC
abundance: .
j_gene: TRBJ1-2
v_gene: TRBV29-1
d_gene: .
len: 13

CDR3aa: CASSLVGGMGYEQYF
CDR3nt: TGTGCCAGCAGCTTAGTAGGGGGTATGGGCTACGAGCAGTACTTC
abundance: .
j_gene: TRBJ2-7
v_gene: TRBV7-2
d_gene: .
len: 15

CDR3aa: CASSQIPTGELFF
CDR3nt: TGCGCCAGCAGCCAAATCCCTACCGGGGAGCTGTTTTTT
abundance: once
j_gene: TRBJ2-2
v_gene: TRBV4-1
d_gene: .
len: 13

CDR3aa: CASSLSPGGKHSSYNSPLHF
CDR3nt: TGTGCCAGCAGTTTATCTCCAGGGGGCAAACATAGCTCCTATAATTCACCCCTCCACTTT
abundance: .
j_gene: TRBJ1-6
v_gene: TRBV27
d_gene: TRBD1
len: 20

CDR3aa: CASSATLAGGQYNEQFF
CDR3nt: TGTGCCAGCAGCGCAACCCTAGCGGGGGGGCAATACAATGAGCAGTTCTTC
abundance: .
j_gene: TRBJ2-1
v_gene: TRBV5-5
d_gene: TRBD2
len: 17

CDR3aa: CASRTGFYSNQPQHF
CDR3nt: TGTGCCAGTAGAACAGGGTTCTATAGCAATCAGCCCCAGCATTTT
abundance: once
j_gene: TRBJ1-5
v_gene: TRBV19
d_gene: .
len: 15

CDR3aa: CASLYRGRTRGTDTQYF
CDR3nt: TGTGCCAGCTTATACAGGGGGCGAACTCGGGGCACAGATACGCAGTATTTT
abundance: .
j_gene: TRBJ2-3
v_gene: TRBV2
d_gene: TRBD1
len: 17

CDR3aa: CASSLAENYEQYF
CDR3nt: TGCGCCAGCAGCTTAGCGGAGAACTACGAGCAGTACTTC
abundance: .
j_gene: TRBJ2-7
v_gene: TRBV5-1
d_gene: .
len: 13

CDR3aa: CATSRGAPTNEKLFF
CDR3nt: TGTGCCACCAGCAGAGGGGCCCCCACTAATGAAAAACTGTTTTTT
abundance: .
j_gene: TRBJ1-4
v_gene: TRBV15
d_gene: .
len: 15

CDR3aa: CASSKRGLEGNEQFF
CDR3nt: TGTGCCAGCAGCAAACGCGGACTAGAAGGTAATGAGCAGTTCTTC
abundance: .
j_gene: TRBJ2-1
v_gene: TRBV9
d_gene: TRBD2
len: 15

CDR3aa: CASSLVGTPYNEQFF
CDR3nt: TGTGCCAGCAGCTTAGTTGGGACTCCTTACAATGAGCAGTTCTTC
abundance: .
j_gene: TRBJ2-1
v_gene: TRBV7-2
d_gene: .
len: 15

CDR3aa: CASRDRVTDTQYF
CDR3nt: TGTGCCAGCCGGGACAGGGTCACAGATACGCAGTATTTT
abundance: .
j_gene: TRBJ2-3
v_gene: TRBV28
d_gene: TRBD1
len: 13

CDR3aa: CASRAFGGSYEQYF
CDR3nt: TGTGCCAGCAGGGCCTTCGGGGGGAGCTACGAGCAGTACTTC
abundance: .
j_gene: TRBJ2-7
v_gene: TRBV6-5
d_gene: TRBD2
len: 14

CDR3aa: CASSLADREIYGYTF
CDR3nt: TGCGCCAGCAGCTTGGCAGACAGAGAAATCTATGGCTACACCTTC
abundance: .
j_gene: TRBJ1-2
v_gene: TRBV5-1
d_gene: .
len: 15